This passage covers 27 T cell receptor beta chains from one sample sequenced in a study of cytomegalovirus exposure and HLA in healthy donors (dated by TCRdb to the late 2010s). Library preparation was by the immunoSEQ multiplex PCR assay. For the multiplex PCR, a mixture combining 60 forward primers for TCR Vbeta segments and 13 reverse primers for TCR Jbeta segments was used. The table comes from immuneACCESS by way of TCRdb, which keeps in-frame sequences with V and J called. Part of the clones is missing from these tables; in studies checked, under half for an unresolved V gene and the rest for unknown reasons. This sample has roughly 100,000 clones in its table, and over 80% of those were observed once. Around 3.6% of the sample comes from the top ten. The sequenced sample consisted of PBMCs. The origin of the receptors is a female donor in good health and CMV-seropositive.

The chain carries TRBV29-1 and TRBJ2-1; 13 nucleotides agree with TRBD2. The CDR3 contains 14 residues. The V gene end was trimmed by 7 bases and the J gene end by 3 bases; junction bases not matched to a gene: 3. CDR1 and CDR2 (germline): SQVTM, ANQGSEA. CDR3 nucleotide sequence: TGCAGCGCCGGACTAGCGGGAGTCTACAATGAGCAGTTCTTC. Its translation is CSAGLAGVYNEQFF.

The chain is built from TRBV5-1 and TRBJ2-2; TRBD2 agrees at 8 bases. The CDR3 covers 16 residues. With V trimmed by 0 bases and J by 2 bases, 3 bases remained unmatched. Germline-derived CDR1 and CDR2 are SGHRS and YFSETQ. CDR3 sequence: CASSLGLAGNTGELFF. CDR3 bases: TGCGCCAGCAGCTTGGGGCTAGCGGGCAACACCGGGGAGCTGTTTTTT.

This chain joins TRBV4-1 and TRBJ2-7; D is perhaps TRBD2 (5 bases). V was pared by 5 bases and J by 2 bases, with 10 bases between. The CDR3 spans 13 residues. CDR1 and CDR2 (germline): MGHRA, YSYEKL. The CDR3 loop reads CASSFRGTYEQYF. CDR3 sequence (DNA): TGCGCCAGCAGCTTCCGGGGTACCTACGAGCAGTACTTC.

This clone appeared a single time. CDR3 region: CASSFGGEQYF. The CDR3 bases are TGTGCCAGCAGCTTCGGGGGCGAGCAGTACTTC. This chain connects TRBV7-8 to TRBJ2-7; maybe TRBD2 (6 bases). CDR3 length: 11 residues. V lost 3 bases, J lost 6 bases, and 6 bases lay in between. Germline CDR1 SGHVS, CDR2 FQNEAQ.

The chain links TRBV28 to TRBJ1-1; D gene unclear. V was pared by 10 bases and J by 3 bases, with 15 bases between. There are 13 residues in the CDR3. Germline V gene sequence: CDR1 MDHEN, CDR2 SYDVKM. In DNA, the CDR3 is TGTGCCACAGTTTTGGGCAAGGACACTGAAGCTTTCTTT. It is translated as CATVLGKDTEAFF.

This clone was counted only a few times. This chain links TRBV7-9 with TRBJ2-5; TRBD1 agrees at 8 bases. The germline V gene encodes CDR1 SEHNR and CDR2 FQNEAQ (reference sequence). The CDR3 has 16 residues. Unmatched junction bases numbered 8, after V lost 5 bases and J lost 0 bases. CDR3 DNA sequence: TGTGCCAGCAGCCCCGGACAGGGCGAGTACCAAGAGACCCAGTACTTC. Amino acid sequence: CASSPGQGEYQETQYF.

The chain recombines TRBV13 with TRBJ1-5; 12 nucleotides line up with TRBD1. Looked up from germline, CDR1 is PRHDT and CDR2 is FYEKMQ (reference sequence). V was clipped by 2 bases and J by 6 bases; unmatched bases: 2. This CDR3 has 15 amino acids. CDR3 nucleotide sequence: TGTGCCAGCAGCTTAAGGGGACAGGGGGCTCAGCCCCAGCATTTT. Translating it yields CASSLRGQGAQPQHF.

The gene calls are TRBV27 and TRBJ2-7; 10 bases agree with TRBD1. Trimming took 4 bases from V and 0 from J; bases not matched to a gene: 0. Germline values: CDR1 MNHEY, CDR2 SMNVEV (reference sequence). CDR3 length: 14 residues. The CDR3 coding sequence is TGTGCCAGCAGTTGGACAGGGGGCTCCTACGAGCAGTACTTC. Translation: CASSWTGGSYEQYF.

The CDR3 DNA reads as TGTGCCTGGAGTGCAACCCGGACAGGAGGGCAGTACTTC. It specifies CAWSATRTGGQYF. The chain links TRBV30 to TRBJ2-5; perhaps TRBD1 as D (7 bases). V gave up 1 base and J gave up 11 bases, with 17 bases separating them. This CDR3 is built from 13 residues. Per germline, CDR1 GTSNPN and CDR2 SVGIG (reference sequence).

A word on this clone: A read error may account for a junction end that differs from germline. Other DNA sequences in this sample translate to the same CDR3. J is TRBJ2-7 and V is TRBV11-2; TRBD2 agrees at 9 bases. CDR1 SGHAT and CDR2 FQNNGV come from the germline V gene. CDR3 size: 15 residues. The CDR3: CASSLAGSRSYEQYF. As DNA, the CDR3 is TGCGCCAGCAGCCTAGCGGGGAGTAGGAGCTACGAGCAGTACTTC.

V and J are TRBV19 and TRBJ1-5; 9 bases fit TRBD1. The CDR3 has 16 amino acids. Germline V gives CDR1 LNHDA, CDR2 SQIVND (reference sequence). V lost 1 base, J lost 3 bases, and 4 bases stayed unmatched. CDR3 sequence (DNA): TGTGCCAGTAGTATAGGGGGACAGGGTCCCAATCAGCCCCAGCATTTT. Residues: CASSIGGQGPNQPQHF.

Points on this clone: Germline is not matched at one junction end, which may reflect a read error. V and J are TRBV19 and TRBJ1-5, with 11 positions matching TRBD1. This CDR3 is built from 15 residues. The germline V gene encodes CDR1 LNHDA and CDR2 SQIVND (reference sequence). CDR3 region: CTSRTGQGVYQPQHF. The DNA of the CDR3 is TGTACCAGTAGGACGGGACAGGGGGTTTATCAGCCCCAGCATTTT.

The chain is built from TRBV4-1 and TRBJ2-7, with 10 bases matching TRBD1. Germline CDR1 MGHRA, CDR2 YSYEKL. V lost 0 bases and J lost 6; bases outside the gene matches: 8. This CDR3 has 16 amino acids. CDR3 coding DNA: TGCGCCAGCAGCCAAGATCACGGGACAGGGGTCTCCGAGCAGTACTTC. Protein product: CASSQDHGTGVSEQYF.

This clone was seen a few times. V is TRBV19 and J is TRBJ2-2, with D perhaps TRBD1 (5 bases). The V end was cut by 4 bases, the J end by 4 bases, with 13 bases between. There are 15 residues in the CDR3. Per the germline V gene, CDR1 is LNHDA and CDR2 is SQIVND (reference sequence). CDR3: CASSNPGHATGELFF. The CDR3 coding sequence is TGTGCCAGTAGTAATCCCGGACATGCCACCGGGGAGCTGTTTTTT.

The rearrangement joins TRBV7-8 to TRBJ1-2, with 9 bases lining up with TRBD1. The CDR3 is made up of 19 amino acids. The germline V gene encodes CDR1 SGHVS and CDR2 FQNEAQ. The V and J ends lost 0 bases and 0 bases, in that order; junction bases with no gene match: 11. The CDR3 DNA is TGTGCCAGCAGCTTAGCGGGGACAGGGATCCTCAGAGCTAACTATGGCTACACCTTC. This translates into CASSLAGTGILRANYGYTF.

The chain employs TRBV7-3 and TRBJ2-2; 10 nucleotides line up with TRBD1. V was clipped by 2 bases and J by 3 bases; unmatched bases: 6. There are 17 residues in the CDR3. Germline assignment: CDR1 SGHTA and CDR2 FQGTGA. Here the CDR3 reads CASSLYRDRGDTGELFF. CDR3 in DNA: TGTGCCAGCAGCTTATATCGGGACAGGGGTGACACCGGGGAGCTGTTTTTT.

The chain recombines TRBV5-6 with TRBJ2-3; D possibly corresponds to TRBD1 (6 bases). V was pared by 4 bases and J by 2 bases, with 11 bases between. The length of the CDR3 is 14 residues. The germline V gene has CDR1 SGHDT and CDR2 YYEEEE. The CDR3 nucleotides read TGTGCCAGCAGCGAAACAGGGACCACAGATACGCAGTATTTT. Translation gives CASSETGTTDTQYF.

This sequence joins TRBV9 and TRBJ2-1; TRBD1 matches at 7 bases. This CDR3 has 17 residues. Trimming at V came to 3 bases and at J to 0 bases, leaving 9 bases not matched to a gene. The germline CDR1 and CDR2 sequences are SGDLS and YYNGEE. CDR3 residues: CASSGAGDSHSYNEQFF. CDR3 DNA sequence: TGTGCCAGCAGCGGAGCCGGGGACAGCCACTCCTACAATGAGCAGTTCTTC.

The chain's CDR3 is CASSIGGRAGDTQYF. CDR3 bases: TGTGCCAGTAGTATTGGCGGGAGGGCCGGAGATACGCAGTATTTT. The chain has TRBV19 and TRBJ2-3; 9 nucleotides line up with TRBD2. This CDR3 is built from 15 residues. CDR1 is LNHDA and CDR2 is SQIVND in the germline V gene (reference sequence). J was trimmed by 5 bases and V by 3 bases; bases with no gene match: 6.

The chain is built from TRBV6-1 and TRBJ1-2; 9 bases agree with TRBD1. V lost 5 bases and J lost 11; bases outside the gene matches: 12. The CDR3 totals 14 residues. Germline V gene data show CDR1 as MNHNS and CDR2 as SASEGT. CDR3 nucleotides: TGTGCCAGCAGTAAGAAGACGGGACAGGGCGAGTACACCTTC. Translating it yields CASSKKTGQGEYTF.

In the case of this clone: Germline is not matched at one junction end, which may reflect a read error. The chain carries TRBV25-1 and TRBJ1-2; 7 bases fit TRBD1. The V gene's germline CDR1 is MGHDK and CDR2 SYGVNS. The length of the CDR3 is 13 residues. The CDR3 bases are TGTGCCAGCAGTGTTGGGGACAGTTATGACTACACCTTC. It codes for CASSVGDSYDYTF.

V and J are TRBV10-2 and TRBJ2-5; D is unclear. Germline loops: CDR1 WSHSY, CDR2 SAAADI. The CDR3 loop spans 14 amino acids. V lost 3 bases to trimming and J lost 5 bases, with 13 bases between them. The CDR3 is CASSEGGLSETQYF. The CDR3 nucleotides read TGCGCCAGCAGTGAAGGCGGTCTTTCGGAGACCCAGTACTTC.

This clone has a single count. The J gene is TRBJ1-1, the V gene TRBV5-1; D possibly corresponds to TRBD1 (5 bases). Germline-derived CDR1 and CDR2 are SGHRS and YFSETQ. The CDR3 is made up of 16 amino acids. Trimming took off 0 bases at V and 4 bases at J, with 16 bases between the two ends. CDR3 in amino acids: CASSLGWGGNATEAFF. The CDR3 DNA is TGCGCCAGCAGCTTGGGGTGGGGCGGCAATGCCACTGAAGCTTTCTTT.

This clone turned up a few times. As DNA, the CDR3 is TGTGCCAGCAGCTTGGTGGATTTTACACCGACACAGGACAATGAGCAGTTCTTC. Protein product: CASSLVDFTPTQDNEQFF. The chain links TRBV5-6 to TRBJ2-1; D might be TRBD1 (5 bases). There are 18 residues in the CDR3. Trimming cost V 0 bases and J 5 bases, with 21 bases left between them. Germline CDR1 reads SGHDT; CDR2 reads YYEEEE.

This clone occurred once. The chain joins TRBV30 to TRBJ2-5, with D tentatively TRBD2 (6 bases). The end of the DNA is better explained by TRBJ2-7, so the J call may be wrong. The CDR3 is 15 amino acids. From germline, CDR1 is GTSNPN and CDR2 SVGIG (reference sequence). The CDR3 sequence is CARSPRLAPLYEQYF. CDR3 bases: TGTGCCCGATCCCCCAGGCTAGCGCCCCTCTACGAGCAGTACTTC.

The V call is TRBV19, the J call TRBJ1-1; a weak D match, TRBD1 (5 bases). The CDR3 spans 13 residues. CDR1 is LNHDA, CDR2 SQIVND, per germline (reference sequence). V gave up 6 bases and J gave up 0 bases, with 8 bases separating them. CDR3 residues: CASRLQVNTEAFF. The CDR3 DNA reads as TGTGCCAGTAGATTACAGGTGAACACTGAAGCTTTCTTT.

This clone was counted a single time. The rearrangement links TRBV19 to TRBJ1-1, with TRBD1 as a possible D gene (5 bases). The V gene lost 3 bases and the J gene lost 0 bases, with 5 bases spanning the gap. Germline values: CDR1 LNHDA, CDR2 SQIVND (reference sequence). The CDR3 is made up of 13 amino acids. DNA of the CDR3: TGTGCCAGTAGTATGACAGTGAACACTGAAGCTTTCTTT. It encodes CASSMTVNTEAFF.